This is a list of T cell receptor beta chains from one sample in a study of T cell responses to AZD1222 COVID-19 vaccine. Method: immunoSEQ multiplex PCR; TCRdb's copy keeps in-frame clones and lacks some. The sample includes roughly 91,000 clones, about 88% of them seen just once. Sequences were derived from peripheral blood, sampled on day 0 of AZD1222 vaccination. The receptors come from an adult in good health. The CDR3 runs from the conserved cysteine through the conserved F or W. A D gene is named only where the DNA matches it firmly. Part of the rows lack a size; the others show once, few, many or a class for expanded clones.

v_call	j_call	clone_size	d_call	cdr3_aa	cdr3_nt
TRBV3-1/TRBV3-2	TRBJ1-4	-	-	CASSQAGLSGEKLFF	TGTGCCAGCAGCCAAGCGGGGTTGAGTGGTGAAAAACTGTTTTTT
TRBV4-1	TRBJ2-3	-	TRBD1	CASSYTGGDTQYF	TGCGCCAGCAGCTATACAGGGGGGGATACGCAGTATTTT
TRBV6-5	TRBJ1-2	-	TRBD1	CASKDRVAGYTF	TGTGCCAGCAAAGACAGGGTTGCTGGCTACACCTTC
TRBV27	TRBJ2-2	-	TRBD1	CASSSGQGWTGELFF	TGTGCCAGCAGTTCGGGACAGGGTTGGACCGGGGAGCTGTTTTTT
TRBV7-9	TRBJ1-4	once	-	CASSPQSQRAFNEKLFF	TGTGCCAGCAGCCCCCAGTCTCAGAGGGCCTTTAATGAAAAACTGTTTTTT
TRBV6-5	TRBJ2-7	-	-	CASRYRTAYEQYF	TGTGCCAGCAGGTATAGGACAGCCTACGAGCAGTACTTC
TRBV6-5	TRBJ2-1	once	TRBD2	CASSYSREGPNEQFF	TGTGCCAGCAGTTACTCTCGGGAGGGCCCCAATGAGCAGTTCTTC
TRBV6-5	TRBJ1-4	-	-	CASSTRGLTNEKLFF	TGTGCCAGCAGTACCCGGGGGCTCACTAATGAAAAACTGTTTTTT
TRBV6-5	TRBJ2-2	-	TRBD2	CASSYLSSGNTGELFF	TGTGCCAGCAGTTACTTGTCTAGCGGTAACACCGGGGAGCTGTTTTTT
TRBV29-1	TRBJ1-1	-	TRBD1	CSVVGRGMNTEAFF	TGCAGCGTTGTGGGCAGGGGGATGAACACTGAAGCTTTCTTT
TRBV6-2/TRBV6-3	TRBJ2-7	-	-	CASSYLGPPGEQYF	TGTGCCAGCAGTTACTTGGGACCTCCGGGCGAGCAGTACTTC
TRBV6-5	TRBJ1-6	-	-	CASSYSSNRVGSPLHF	TGTGCCAGCAGTTACTCGAGTAACAGGGTTGGTTCACCCCTCCACTTT
TRBV6-5	TRBJ1-5	-	-	CASSRTGSNQPQHF	TGTGCCAGCAGCCGAACAGGGAGCAATCAGCCCCAGCATTTT
TRBV5-1	TRBJ1-5	-	-	CASSLGTGPGSNQPQHF	TGCGCCAGCAGCTTGGGAACAGGGCCGGGTAGCAATCAGCCCCAGCATTTT
TRBV10-2	TRBJ2-2	-	TRBD1	CASRNTGGAGGELFF	TGCGCCAGCAGGAATACAGGGGGCGCCGGCGGGGAGCTGTTTTTT
TRBV6-5	TRBJ1-2	few	-	CAAVSLLDSNYGYTF	TGTGCCGCCGTCTCCCTTTTGGACAGTAACTATGGCTACACCTTC
TRBV5-1	TRBJ2-1	-	-	CASSLSLQVYNEQFF	TGCGCCAGCAGCTTGAGCCTACAAGTTTACAATGAGCAGTTCTTC